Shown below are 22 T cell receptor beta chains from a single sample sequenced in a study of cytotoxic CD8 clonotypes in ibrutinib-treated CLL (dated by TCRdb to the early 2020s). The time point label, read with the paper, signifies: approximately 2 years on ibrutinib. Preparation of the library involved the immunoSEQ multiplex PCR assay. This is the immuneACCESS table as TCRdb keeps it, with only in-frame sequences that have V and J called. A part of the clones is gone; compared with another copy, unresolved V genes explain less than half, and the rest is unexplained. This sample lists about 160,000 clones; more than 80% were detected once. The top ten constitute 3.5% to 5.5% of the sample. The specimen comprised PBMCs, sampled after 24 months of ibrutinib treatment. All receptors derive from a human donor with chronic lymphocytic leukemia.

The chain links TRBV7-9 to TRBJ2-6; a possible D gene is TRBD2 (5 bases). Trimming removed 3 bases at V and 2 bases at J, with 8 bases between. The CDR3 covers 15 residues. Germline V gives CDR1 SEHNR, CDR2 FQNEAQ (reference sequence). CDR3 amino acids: CASSLRAAGANVLTF. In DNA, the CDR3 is TGTGCCAGCAGCTTGAGGGCAGCTGGGGCCAACGTCCTGACTTTC.

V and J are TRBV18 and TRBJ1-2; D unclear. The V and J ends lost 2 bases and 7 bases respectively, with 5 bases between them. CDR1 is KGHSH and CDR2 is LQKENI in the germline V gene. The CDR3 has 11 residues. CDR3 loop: CASSPSSGYTF. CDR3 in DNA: TGTGCCAGCTCACCAAGTAGTGGCTACACCTTC.

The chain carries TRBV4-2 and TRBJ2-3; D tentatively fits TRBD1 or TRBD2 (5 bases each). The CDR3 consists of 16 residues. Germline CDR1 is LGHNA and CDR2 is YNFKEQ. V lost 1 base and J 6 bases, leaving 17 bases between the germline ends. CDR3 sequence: CASSQGAGALWDTQYF. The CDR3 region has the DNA TGTGCCAGCAGCCAAGGTGCCGGGGCCCTATGGGATACGCAGTATTTT.

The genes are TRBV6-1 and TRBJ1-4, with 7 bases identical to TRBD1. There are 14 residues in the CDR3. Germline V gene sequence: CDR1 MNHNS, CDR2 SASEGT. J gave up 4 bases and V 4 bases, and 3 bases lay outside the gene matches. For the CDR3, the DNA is TGTGCCAGCAGTGGGGACAGTAATAATGAAAAACTGTTTTTT. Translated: CASSGDSNNEKLFF.

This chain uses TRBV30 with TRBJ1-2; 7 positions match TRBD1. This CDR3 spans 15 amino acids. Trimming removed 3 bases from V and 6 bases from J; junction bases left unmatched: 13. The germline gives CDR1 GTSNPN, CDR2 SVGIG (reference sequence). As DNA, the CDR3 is TGTGCCTGGAGGGACCTTCTAGACAGGGAGGATGGCTACACCTTC. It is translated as CAWRDLLDREDGYTF. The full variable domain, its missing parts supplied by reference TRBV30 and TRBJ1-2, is SQTIHQWPATLVQPVGSPLSLECTVEGTSNPNLYWYRQAAGRGLQLLFYSVGIGQISSEVPQNLSASRPQDRQFILSSKKLLLSDSGFYLCAWRDLLDREDGYTFGSGTRLTVV.

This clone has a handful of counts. The DNA for the CDR3 is TGTGCCAGCAGCTTAGTGGCGGGGACCCAAGAGACCCAGTACTTC. This translates into CASSLVAGTQETQYF. J is TRBJ2-5 and V is TRBV7-2, with D possibly matching TRBD2 (6 bases). CDR3 size: 15 residues. Germline V gives CDR1 SGHTA, CDR2 FQGNSA. The germline V and J ends were trimmed by 1 base and 1 base, with 10 bases remaining between them.

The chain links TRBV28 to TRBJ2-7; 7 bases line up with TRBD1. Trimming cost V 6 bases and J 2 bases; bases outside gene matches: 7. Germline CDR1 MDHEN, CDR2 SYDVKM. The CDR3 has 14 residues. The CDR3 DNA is TGTGCCAGCAGGCCTGCCGGGACAGCCTACGAGCAGTACTTC. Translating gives CASRPAGTAYEQYF.

CDR3 loop: CASSQGGQGVEPNYGYTF. The DNA of the CDR3 is TGCGCCAGCAGCCAAGGGGGGCAGGGTGTGGAACCTAACTATGGCTACACCTTC. V is TRBV4-1 and J is TRBJ1-2; tentatively, D is TRBD1 (6 bases). In germline, CDR1 is MGHRA, CDR2 YSYEKL. The CDR3 has 18 amino acids. The ends were cut back, 1 base at V and 0 bases at J, with 18 bases in the middle.

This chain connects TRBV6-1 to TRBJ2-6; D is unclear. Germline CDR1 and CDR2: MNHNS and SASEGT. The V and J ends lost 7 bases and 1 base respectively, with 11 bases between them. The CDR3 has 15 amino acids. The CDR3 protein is CASTSLGSGANVLTF. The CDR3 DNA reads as TGTGCCAGCACGAGTTTGGGTTCTGGGGCCAACGTCCTGACTTTC.

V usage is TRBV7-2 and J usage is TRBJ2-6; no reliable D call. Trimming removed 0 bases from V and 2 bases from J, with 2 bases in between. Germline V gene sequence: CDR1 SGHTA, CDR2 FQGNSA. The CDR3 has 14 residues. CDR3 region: CASSLAPGANVLTF. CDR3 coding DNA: TGTGCCAGCAGCTTAGCCCCTGGGGCCAACGTCCTGACTTTC.

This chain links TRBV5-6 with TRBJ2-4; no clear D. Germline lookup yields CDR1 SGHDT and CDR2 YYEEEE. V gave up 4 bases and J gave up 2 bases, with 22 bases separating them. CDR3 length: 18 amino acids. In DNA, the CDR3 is TGTGCCAGCAGCCAAGAAGACACCCCTTTGGAAACCAAAAACATTCAGTACTTC. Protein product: CASSQEDTPLETKNIQYF.

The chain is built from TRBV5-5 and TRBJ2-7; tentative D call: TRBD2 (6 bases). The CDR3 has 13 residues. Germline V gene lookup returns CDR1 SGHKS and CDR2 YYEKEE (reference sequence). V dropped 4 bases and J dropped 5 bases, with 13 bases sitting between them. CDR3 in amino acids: CASSKHWGDEQYF. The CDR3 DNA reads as TGTGCCAGCAGCAAACACTGGGGGGACGAGCAGTACTTC.

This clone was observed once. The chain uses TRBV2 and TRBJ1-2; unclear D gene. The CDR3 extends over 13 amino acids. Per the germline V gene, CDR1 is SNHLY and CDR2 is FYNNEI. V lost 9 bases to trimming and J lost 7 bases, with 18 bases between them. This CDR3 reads CASPYGAGSGYTF. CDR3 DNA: TGTGCCAGTCCGTACGGAGCGGGGTCTGGCTACACCTTC.

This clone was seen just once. This CDR3 is CASSSTGYGYEQYF. The CDR3 nucleotides read TGTGCCAGCAGCTCGACAGGGTACGGATACGAGCAGTACTTC. V usage is TRBV7-2 and J usage is TRBJ2-7, with TRBD1 matching over 7 bases. Germline V gene lookup returns CDR1 SGHTA and CDR2 FQGNSA. This CDR3 is 14 amino acids long. Germline trimming cut 4 bases from V and 4 bases from J; bases unmatched to any gene: 7.

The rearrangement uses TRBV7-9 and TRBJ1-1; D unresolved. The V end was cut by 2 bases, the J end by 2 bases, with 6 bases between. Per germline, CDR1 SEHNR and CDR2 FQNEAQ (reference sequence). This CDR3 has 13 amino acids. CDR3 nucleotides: TGTGCCAGCAGCTTACAATCTAACACTGAAGCTTTCTTT. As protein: CASSLQSNTEAFF.

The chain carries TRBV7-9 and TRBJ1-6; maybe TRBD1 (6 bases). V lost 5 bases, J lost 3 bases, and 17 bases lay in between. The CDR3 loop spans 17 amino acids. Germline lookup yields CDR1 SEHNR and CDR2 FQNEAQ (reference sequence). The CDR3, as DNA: TGTGCCAGCAGCATGAGGGGGGAGATCCTCTATAATTCACCCCTCCACTTT. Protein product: CASSMRGEILYNSPLHF.

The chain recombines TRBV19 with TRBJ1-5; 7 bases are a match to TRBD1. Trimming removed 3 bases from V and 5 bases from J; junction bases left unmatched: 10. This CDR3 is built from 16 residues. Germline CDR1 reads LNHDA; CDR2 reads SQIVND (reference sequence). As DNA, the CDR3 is TGTGCCAGTAGTATTGGGTTCAGGGGGTATGATCAGCCCCAGCATTTT. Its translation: CASSIGFRGYDQPQHF.

The CDR3 DNA is TGTGCCAGCAGCCCACCAGGCTCTGGGGCCAACGTCCTGACTTTC. It encodes CASSPPGSGANVLTF. This chain connects TRBV4-2 to TRBJ2-6; no clear D. The ends were cut back, 4 bases at V and 0 bases at J, with 7 bases in the middle. Germline V gives CDR1 LGHNA, CDR2 YNFKEQ. This CDR3 is 15 amino acids long.

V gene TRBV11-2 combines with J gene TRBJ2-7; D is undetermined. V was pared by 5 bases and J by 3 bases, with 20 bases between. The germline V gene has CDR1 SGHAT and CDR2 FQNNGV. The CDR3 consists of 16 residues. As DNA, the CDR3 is TGTGCCAGCAGCGTACCTGAATGGTCACTCCTCTACGAGCAGTACTTC. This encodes CASSVPEWSLLYEQYF.

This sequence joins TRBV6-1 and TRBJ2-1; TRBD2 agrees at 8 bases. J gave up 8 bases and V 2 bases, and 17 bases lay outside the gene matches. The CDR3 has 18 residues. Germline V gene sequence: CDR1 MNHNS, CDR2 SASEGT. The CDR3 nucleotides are TGTGCCAGCAGTGAACTCTCCTCTAGCGGGCTCACTTGGTATGAGCAGTTCTTC. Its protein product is CASSELSSSGLTWYEQFF.

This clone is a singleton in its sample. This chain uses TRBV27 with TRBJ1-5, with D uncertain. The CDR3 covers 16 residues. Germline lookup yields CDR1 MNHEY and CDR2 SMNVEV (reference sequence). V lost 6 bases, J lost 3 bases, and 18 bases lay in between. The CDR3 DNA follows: TGTGCCAGCAGGTTGAGGCACGACCGTTCCAATCAGCCCCAGCATTTT. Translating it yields CASRLRHDRSNQPQHF.

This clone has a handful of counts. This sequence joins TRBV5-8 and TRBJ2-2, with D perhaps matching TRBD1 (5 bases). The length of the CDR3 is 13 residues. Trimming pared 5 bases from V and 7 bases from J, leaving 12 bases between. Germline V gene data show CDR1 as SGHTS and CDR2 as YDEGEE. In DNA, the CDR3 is TGTGCCAGCAGACCACTGGGGCTCGGGGAGCTGTTTTTT. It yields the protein CASRPLGLGELFF.